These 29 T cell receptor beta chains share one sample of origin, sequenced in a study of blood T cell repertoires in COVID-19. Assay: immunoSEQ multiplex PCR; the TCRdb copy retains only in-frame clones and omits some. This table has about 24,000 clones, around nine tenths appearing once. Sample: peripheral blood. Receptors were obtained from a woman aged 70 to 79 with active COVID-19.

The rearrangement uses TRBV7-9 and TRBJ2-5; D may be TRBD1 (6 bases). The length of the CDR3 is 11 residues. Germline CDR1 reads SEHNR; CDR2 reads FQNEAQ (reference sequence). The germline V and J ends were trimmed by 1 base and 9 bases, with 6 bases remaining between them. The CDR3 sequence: CASSLEGAQYF. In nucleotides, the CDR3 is TGTGCCAGCAGCTTAGAGGGGGCCCAGTACTTC.

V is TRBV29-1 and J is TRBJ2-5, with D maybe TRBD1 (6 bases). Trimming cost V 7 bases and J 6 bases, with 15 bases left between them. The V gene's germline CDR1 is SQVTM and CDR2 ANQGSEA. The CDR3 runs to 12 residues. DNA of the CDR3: TGCAGCGAGCTACAGGGATCGCAGACCCAGTACTTC. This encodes CSELQGSQTQYF. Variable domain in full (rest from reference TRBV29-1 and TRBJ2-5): SAVISQKPSRDICQRGTSLTIQCQVDSQVTMMFWYRQQPGQSLTLIATANQGSEATYESGFVIDKFPISRPNLTFSTLTVSNMSPEDSSIYLCSELQGSQTQYFGPGTRLLVL.

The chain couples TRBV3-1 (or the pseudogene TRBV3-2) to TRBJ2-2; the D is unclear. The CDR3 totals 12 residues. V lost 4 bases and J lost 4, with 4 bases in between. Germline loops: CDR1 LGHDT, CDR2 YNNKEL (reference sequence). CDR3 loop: CASSPVTGELFF. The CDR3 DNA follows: TGTGCCAGCAGCCCCGTCACCGGGGAGCTGTTTTTT.

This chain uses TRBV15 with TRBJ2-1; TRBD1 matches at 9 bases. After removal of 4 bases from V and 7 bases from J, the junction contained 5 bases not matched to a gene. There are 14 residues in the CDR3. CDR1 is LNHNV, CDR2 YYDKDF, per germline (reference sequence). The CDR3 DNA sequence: TGTGCCACCAGCAAAGGGGACAGGGTTAATGAGCAGTTCTTC. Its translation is CATSKGDRVNEQFF.

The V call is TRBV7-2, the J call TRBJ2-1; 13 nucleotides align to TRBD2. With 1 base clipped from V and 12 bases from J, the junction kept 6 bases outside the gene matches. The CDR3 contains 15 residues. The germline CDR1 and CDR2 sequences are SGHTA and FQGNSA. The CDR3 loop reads CASSLEGLAGMVQFF. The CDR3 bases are TGTGCCAGCAGCTTAGAGGGACTAGCGGGGATGGTGCAGTTCTTC.

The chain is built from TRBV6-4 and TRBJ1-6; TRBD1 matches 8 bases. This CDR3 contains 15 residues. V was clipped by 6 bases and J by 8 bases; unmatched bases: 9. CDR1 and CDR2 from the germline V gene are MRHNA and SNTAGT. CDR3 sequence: CASSPRGTGDSPLHF. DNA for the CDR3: TGTGCCAGCAGCCCCCGGGGGACAGGCGATTCACCCCTCCACTTT.

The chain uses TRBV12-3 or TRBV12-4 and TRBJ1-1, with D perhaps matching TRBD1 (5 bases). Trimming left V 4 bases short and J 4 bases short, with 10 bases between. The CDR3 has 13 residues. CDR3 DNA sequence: TGTGCCAGCAGTTCCAGGGATCTCACTGAAGCTTTCTTT. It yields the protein CASSSRDLTEAFF.

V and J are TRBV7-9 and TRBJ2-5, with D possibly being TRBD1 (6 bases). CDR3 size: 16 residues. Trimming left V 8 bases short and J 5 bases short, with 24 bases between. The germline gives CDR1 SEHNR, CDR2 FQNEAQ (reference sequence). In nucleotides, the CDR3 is TGTGCCAGCCGACCAGGGGCAGCACGTTTGGAGGAGACCCAGTACTTC. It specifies CASRPGAARLEETQYF.

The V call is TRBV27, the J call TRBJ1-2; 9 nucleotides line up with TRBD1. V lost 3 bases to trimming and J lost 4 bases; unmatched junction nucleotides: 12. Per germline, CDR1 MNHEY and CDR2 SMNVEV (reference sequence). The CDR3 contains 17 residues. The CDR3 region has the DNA TGTGCCAGCAGTTTGGTACGACAGGGACAGGGTGGCTATGGCTACACCTTC. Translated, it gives CASSLVRQGQGGYGYTF.

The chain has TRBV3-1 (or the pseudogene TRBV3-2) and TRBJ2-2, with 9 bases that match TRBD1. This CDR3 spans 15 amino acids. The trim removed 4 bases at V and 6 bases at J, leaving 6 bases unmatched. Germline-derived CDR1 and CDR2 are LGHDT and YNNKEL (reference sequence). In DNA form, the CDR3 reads TGTGCCAGCAGCCCCGGGACAGGGATGCCCGGGGAGCTGTTTTTT. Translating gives CASSPGTGMPGELFF.

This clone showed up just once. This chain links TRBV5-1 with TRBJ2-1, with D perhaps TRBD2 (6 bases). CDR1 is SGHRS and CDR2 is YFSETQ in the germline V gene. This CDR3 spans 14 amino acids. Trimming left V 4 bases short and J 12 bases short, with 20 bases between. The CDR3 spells CASSSRTGLGGQFF. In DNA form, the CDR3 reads TGCGCCAGCAGCAGCCGGACGGGACTTGGGGGGCAGTTCTTC.

Here the CDR3 DNA reads TGTGCCAGCAGCTCCCAGACTAGCCCAGCCGTAGATACGCAGTATTTT. Translating it yields CASSSQTSPAVDTQYF. The chain links TRBV9 to TRBJ2-3, with 7 bases lining up with TRBD2. The CDR3 consists of 16 residues. The ends lost 4 bases at V and 5 bases at J; junction bases unmatched: 13. Germline assignment: CDR1 SGDLS and CDR2 YYNGEE.

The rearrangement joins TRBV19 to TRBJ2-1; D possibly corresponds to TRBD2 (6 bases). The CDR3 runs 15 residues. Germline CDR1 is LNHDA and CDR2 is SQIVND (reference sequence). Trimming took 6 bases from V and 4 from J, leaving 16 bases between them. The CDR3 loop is CASRAGLARYNEQFF. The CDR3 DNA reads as TGTGCCAGTAGGGCAGGTCTAGCGAGATACAATGAGCAGTTCTTC.

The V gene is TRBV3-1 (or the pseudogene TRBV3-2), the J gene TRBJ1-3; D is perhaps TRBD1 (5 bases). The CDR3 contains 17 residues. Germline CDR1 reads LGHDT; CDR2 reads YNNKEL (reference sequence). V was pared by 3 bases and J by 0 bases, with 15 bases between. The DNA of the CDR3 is TGTGCCAGCAGCCAGGCGAGGGGACTGATCTCTGGAAACACCATATATTTT. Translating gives CASSQARGLISGNTIYF.

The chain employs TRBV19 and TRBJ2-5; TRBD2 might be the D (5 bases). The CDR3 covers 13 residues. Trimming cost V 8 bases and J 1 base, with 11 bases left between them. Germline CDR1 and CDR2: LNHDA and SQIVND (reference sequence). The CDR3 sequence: CASQDWSQETQYF. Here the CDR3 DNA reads TGTGCCAGTCAGGACTGGTCCCAAGAGACCCAGTACTTC.

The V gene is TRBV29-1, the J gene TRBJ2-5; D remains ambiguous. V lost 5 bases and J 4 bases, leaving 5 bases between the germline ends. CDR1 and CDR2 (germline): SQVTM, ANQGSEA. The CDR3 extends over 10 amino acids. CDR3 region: CSVSLETQYF. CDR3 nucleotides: TGCAGCGTTTCCCTAGAGACCCAGTACTTC.

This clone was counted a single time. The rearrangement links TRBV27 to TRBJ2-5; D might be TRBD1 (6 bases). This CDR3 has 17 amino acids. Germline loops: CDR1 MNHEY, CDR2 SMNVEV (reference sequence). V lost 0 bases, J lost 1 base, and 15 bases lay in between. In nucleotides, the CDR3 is TGTGCCAGCAGTTTATCCTCGGGGACATACCTCCAAGAGACCCAGTACTTC. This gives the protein CASSLSSGTYLQETQYF.

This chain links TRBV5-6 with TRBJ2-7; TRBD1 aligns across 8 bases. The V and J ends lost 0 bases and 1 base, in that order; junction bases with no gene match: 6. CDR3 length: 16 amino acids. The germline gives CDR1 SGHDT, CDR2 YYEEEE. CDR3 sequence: CASSLAAGTGSYEQYF. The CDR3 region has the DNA TGTGCCAGCAGCTTGGCGGCCGGGACAGGTTCCTACGAGCAGTACTTC.

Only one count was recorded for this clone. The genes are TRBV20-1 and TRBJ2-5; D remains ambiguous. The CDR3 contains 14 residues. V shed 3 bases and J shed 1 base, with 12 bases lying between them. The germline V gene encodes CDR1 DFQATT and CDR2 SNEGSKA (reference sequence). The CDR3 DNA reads TGCAGTGCTAGTCAGGTTATGGGCCAAGAGACCCAGTACTTC. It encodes CSASQVMGQETQYF.

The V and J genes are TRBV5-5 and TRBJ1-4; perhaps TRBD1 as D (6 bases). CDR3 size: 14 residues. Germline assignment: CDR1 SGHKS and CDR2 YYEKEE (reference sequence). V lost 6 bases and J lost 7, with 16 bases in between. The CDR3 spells CASNPGEGSEKLFF. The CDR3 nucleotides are TGTGCCAGCAACCCAGGGGAGGGTAGTGAAAAACTGTTTTTT.

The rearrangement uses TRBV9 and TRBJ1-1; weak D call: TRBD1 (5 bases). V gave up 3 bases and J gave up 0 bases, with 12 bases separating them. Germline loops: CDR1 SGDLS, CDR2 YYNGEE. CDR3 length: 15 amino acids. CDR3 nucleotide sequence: TGTGCCAGCAGCGCCGGGGGACGGTTGAACACTGAAGCTTTCTTT. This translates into CASSAGGRLNTEAFF.

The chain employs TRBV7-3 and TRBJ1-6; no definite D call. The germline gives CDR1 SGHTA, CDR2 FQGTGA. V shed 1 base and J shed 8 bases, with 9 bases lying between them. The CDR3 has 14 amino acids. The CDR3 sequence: CASSLIPRDSPLHF. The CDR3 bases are TGTGCCAGCAGCTTAATCCCGAGGGATTCACCCCTCCACTTT.

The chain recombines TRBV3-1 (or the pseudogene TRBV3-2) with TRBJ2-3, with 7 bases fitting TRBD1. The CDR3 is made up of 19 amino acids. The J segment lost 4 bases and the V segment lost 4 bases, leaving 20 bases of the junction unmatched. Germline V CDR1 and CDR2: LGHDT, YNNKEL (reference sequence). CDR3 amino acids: CASSPRGDRASSRSDTQYF. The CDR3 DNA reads TGTGCCAGCAGCCCAAGAGGGGACAGAGCCTCATCTAGGTCAGATACGCAGTATTTT.

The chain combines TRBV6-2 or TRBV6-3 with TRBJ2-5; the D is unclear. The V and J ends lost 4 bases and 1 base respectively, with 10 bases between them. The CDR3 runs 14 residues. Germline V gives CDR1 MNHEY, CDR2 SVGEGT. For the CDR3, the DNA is TGTGCCAGCAGTTTGGCGGCCGCCCAAGAGACCCAGTACTTC. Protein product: CASSLAAAQETQYF.

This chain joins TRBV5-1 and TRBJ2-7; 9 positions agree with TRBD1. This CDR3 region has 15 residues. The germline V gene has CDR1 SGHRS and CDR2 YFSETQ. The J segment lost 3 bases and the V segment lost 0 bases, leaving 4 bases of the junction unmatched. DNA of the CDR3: TGCGCCAGCAGCTTGGAGGTGACAGGGGGCTACGAGCAGTACTTC. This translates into CASSLEVTGGYEQYF.

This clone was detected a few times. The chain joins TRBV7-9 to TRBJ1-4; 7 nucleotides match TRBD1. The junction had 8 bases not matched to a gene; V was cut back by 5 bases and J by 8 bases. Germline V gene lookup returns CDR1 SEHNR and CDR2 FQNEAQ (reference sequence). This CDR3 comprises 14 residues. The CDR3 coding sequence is TGTGCCAGCAGCCTGGACAGGTCTTACGAAAAACTGTTTTTT. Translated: CASSLDRSYEKLFF. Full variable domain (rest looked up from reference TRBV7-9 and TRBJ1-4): DTGVSQNPRHKITKRGQNVTFRCDPISEHNRLYWYRQTLGQGPEFLTYFQNEAQLEKSRLLSDRFSAERPKGSFSTLEIQRTEQGDSAMYLCASSLDRSYEKLFFGSGTQLSVL.

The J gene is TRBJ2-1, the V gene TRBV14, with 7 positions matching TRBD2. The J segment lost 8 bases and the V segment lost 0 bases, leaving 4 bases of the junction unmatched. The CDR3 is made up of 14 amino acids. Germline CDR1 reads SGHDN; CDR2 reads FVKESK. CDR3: CASSQDGGVDEQFF. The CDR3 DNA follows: TGTGCCAGCAGCCAAGATGGGGGGGTAGATGAGCAGTTCTTC.

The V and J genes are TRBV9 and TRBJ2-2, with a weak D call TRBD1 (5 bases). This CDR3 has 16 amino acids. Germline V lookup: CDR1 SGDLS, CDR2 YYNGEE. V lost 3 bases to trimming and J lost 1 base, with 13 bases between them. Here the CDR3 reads CASSATQGLNTGELFF. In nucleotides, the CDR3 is TGTGCCAGCAGCGCCACCCAGGGCTTGAACACCGGGGAGCTGTTTTTT.

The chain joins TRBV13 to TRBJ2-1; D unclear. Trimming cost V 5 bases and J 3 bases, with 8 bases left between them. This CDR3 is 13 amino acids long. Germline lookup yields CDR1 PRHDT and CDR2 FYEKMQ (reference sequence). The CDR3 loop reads CASSPRVYNEQFF. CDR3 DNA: TGTGCCAGCAGCCCCCGGGTCTACAATGAGCAGTTCTTC.